The 6 T cell receptor beta chains presented below share a single source sample, sequenced in a study of molecular identifiers for immune sequencing clone quantification listed by TCRdb under 2018. The library relied on PCR. The sequencer listed for this sample is NextSeq 500. In-frame beta chains were kept once TCRdb had trimmed the public reads at Q25 with fastp and called clones with MiXCR. All rows with the same CDR3 protein become a single entry with the most common DNA and genes. For this sample there are approximately 680,000 distinct CDR3 sequences; 25% appear just once. The biggest ten clones account for about 0.84% of the sample. What was sequenced was naive CD8+ T cells from blood, with Jurkat cell RNA spiked in. The cell subset or site label, read with the paper, signifies: FACS-sorted CD8+CD4-CCR7+CD45RA+ naive T cells. Every receptor here comes from a human donor in good health. Some libraries in this study had Jurkat cell RNA spiked in.

This clonotype was seen repeatedly, ten times or more. The J gene is TRBJ2-7, the V gene TRBV29-1; 8 nucleotides line up with TRBD2. The V segment lost 1 base and the J segment 6 bases; nucleotides outside the gene matches: 5. The CDR3 has 13 amino acids. Germline CDR1 and CDR2: SQVTM and ANQGSEA. In DNA, the CDR3 is TGCAGCGTTGAAGGGGCGGGAGGTTCCGAGCAGTACTTC. Translated, it gives CSVEGAGGSEQYF.

Many counts were recorded for this clonotype. V usage is TRBV19 and J usage is TRBJ2-5; D is undetermined. V was pared by 3 bases and J by 2 bases, with 13 bases between. The CDR3 loop spans 15 amino acids. Germline V gene sequence: CDR1 LNHDA, CDR2 SQIVND (reference sequence). This CDR3 reads CASSIGAVRQETQYF. The CDR3 DNA is TGTGCCAGTAGTATTGGCGCGGTCAGGCAAGAGACCCAGTACTTC.

This clonotype has just a few counts. V gene TRBV25-1 combines with J gene TRBJ1-2; D perhaps matches TRBD1 (5 bases). Trimming removed 4 bases at V and 4 bases at J, with 13 bases between. The CDR3 consists of 14 residues. Germline V gene lookup returns CDR1 MGHDK and CDR2 SYGVNS. The CDR3 DNA reads as TGTGCCAGCAGTGCTAGGGGACCAAGCTATGGCTACACCTTC. Amino acid sequence: CASSARGPSYGYTF.

This clonotype was found many times. V gene TRBV24-1 combines with J gene TRBJ2-3; D ambiguous. The V and J ends lost 5 bases and 1 base respectively, with 9 bases between them. Germline lookup yields CDR1 KGHDR and CDR2 SFDVKD. CDR3 length equals 14 residues. CDR3 in amino acids: CATSASDGTDTQYF. CDR3 bases: TGTGCCACCAGTGCCTCGGATGGCACAGATACGCAGTATTTT.

This rearrangement joins TRBV12-5 to TRBJ2-1, with 8 positions matching TRBD2. This CDR3 is 16 amino acids long. With 2 bases clipped from V and 7 bases from J, the junction kept 10 bases outside the gene matches. Germline CDR1 and CDR2: LGHNT and FRNRAP. CDR3 protein: CASGLYPGTSHNEQFF. The CDR3 DNA reads as TGTGCTAGTGGTTTGTACCCCGGGACTAGTCATAATGAGCAGTTCTTC.

This clonotype was counted many times. This rearrangement joins TRBV5-5 to TRBJ2-7, with 8 positions matching TRBD1. Trimming at V came to 3 bases and at J to 4 bases, leaving 6 bases not matched to a gene. CDR3 length: 14 residues. Germline CDR1 reads SGHKS; CDR2 reads YYEKEE (reference sequence). CDR3 sequence (DNA): TGTGCCAGCAGCTGGGCGACAGGGGAGTACGAGCAGTACTTC. Its protein is CASSWATGEYEQYF.